This entry lists 13 T cell receptor beta chains sequenced from one sample in a study of blood T cell repertoires in COVID-19. Sequencing was performed with immunoSEQ multiplex PCR; in TCRdb, only in-frame clones are kept and a portion is missing. In the table there are under 250,000 clones, around four fifths of which are singletons. The sample comprised peripheral blood. The receptor set was obtained from a woman aged 65 to 85 with active or convalescent COVID-19.

This clone was seen only a few times. V usage is TRBV7-9 and J usage is TRBJ2-7, with 10 bases lining up with TRBD2. Per the germline V gene, CDR1 is SEHNR and CDR2 is FQNEAQ (reference sequence). V was clipped by 5 bases and J by 3 bases; unmatched bases: 7. The CDR3 sequence is 15 residues long. CDR3 sequence (DNA): TGTGCCAGCAGCCAAGGACTAGCGGAGGTCTACGAGCAGTACTTC. It encodes CASSQGLAEVYEQYF.

Only a few counts were recorded for this clone. This chain joins TRBV28 and TRBJ1-2; perhaps TRBD1 as D (5 bases). Germline V lookup: CDR1 MDHEN, CDR2 SYDVKM. The length of the CDR3 is 15 residues. V shed 5 bases and J shed 4 bases, with 17 bases lying between them. The CDR3 here is CASSPQGISGYGYTF. The CDR3 DNA is TGTGCCAGCAGTCCGCAGGGAATTAGCGGCTATGGCTACACCTTC.

This chain uses TRBV29-1 with TRBJ1-1, with D maybe TRBD1 (5 bases). The CDR3 covers 10 residues. V was pared by 3 bases and J by 8 bases, with 7 bases between. Germline assignment: CDR1 SQVTM and CDR2 ANQGSEA. The DNA for the CDR3 is TGCAGCGTTGATGGGGGGGAAGCTTTCTTT. Translating it yields CSVDGGEAFF.

The rearrangement joins TRBV5-4 to TRBJ2-2; D not resolved. V dropped 0 bases and J dropped 2 bases, with 14 bases sitting between them. The CDR3 extends over 17 amino acids. Germline loops: CDR1 SGHNT, CDR2 YYREEE (reference sequence). The DNA of the CDR3 is TGTGCCAGCAGCTTGGCTCGAGCCTCGAGTAACACCGGGGAGCTGTTTTTT. Its translation: CASSLARASSNTGELFF.

This chain links TRBV19 with TRBJ2-1, with D perhaps matching TRBD1 (6 bases). CDR1 and CDR2 (germline): LNHDA, SQIVND (reference sequence). V lost 4 bases, J lost 0 bases, and 10 bases lay in between. There are 15 residues in the CDR3. The CDR3 here is CASSRGQISYNEQFF. CDR3 nucleotides: TGTGCCAGTAGTAGAGGACAGATCTCCTACAATGAGCAGTTCTTC.

J is TRBJ2-5 and V is TRBV7-9; unclear D gene. Germline V gene lookup returns CDR1 SEHNR and CDR2 FQNEAQ (reference sequence). The CDR3 has 13 residues. The chain's CDR3 is CAHPVEASGTQYF. In DNA, the CDR3 is TGTGCGCACCCTGTCGAGGCGTCGGGGACCCAGTACTTC.

This sequence joins TRBV5-5 and TRBJ1-1; D is perhaps TRBD1 (5 bases). The germline V gene encodes CDR1 SGHKS and CDR2 YYEKEE (reference sequence). This CDR3 spans 13 amino acids. Between the trimmed V and J ends, which lost 0 bases and 9 bases, there was a span of 12 bases. The CDR3 spells CASSLADSMQAFF. CDR3 nucleotide sequence: TGTGCCAGCAGCTTGGCCGACAGTATGCAAGCTTTCTTT.

The gene calls are TRBV28 and TRBJ2-5; 9 bases align to TRBD2. This CDR3 is 15 amino acids long. Germline V gives CDR1 MDHEN, CDR2 SYDVKM. Losses at the gene ends were 6 bases for V and 5 bases for J; bases not matched to a gene: 10. In nucleotides, the CDR3 is TGTGCCAGCAGCCCCTCCGCGGGAGGGGTTGAGACCCAGTACTTC. It translates to CASSPSAGGVETQYF. Full variable domain (rest looked up from reference TRBV28 and TRBJ2-5): DVKVTQSSRYLVKRTGEKVFLECVQDMDHENMFWYRQDPGLGLRLIYFSYDVKMKEKGDIPEGYSVSREKKERFSLILESASTNQTSMYLCASSPSAGGVETQYFGPGTRLLVL.

The CDR3 coding sequence is TGCGCCAGCAGCCCCCCCCGGGGGGCGGTCGGCGGGGAGCTGTTTTTT. It yields the protein CASSPPRGAVGGELFF. The rearrangement joins TRBV4-3 to TRBJ2-2; D might be TRBD2 (7 bases). Trimming shortened V by 4 bases and J by 7 bases, and 19 bases separated the two germline ends. Per germline, CDR1 LGHNA and CDR2 YSLEER. This CDR3 is built from 16 residues.

This chain uses TRBV28 with TRBJ2-2, with D perhaps TRBD1 (6 bases). The V end was cut by 6 bases, the J end by 3 bases, with 11 bases between. The CDR3 totals 14 residues. Germline V gene sequence: CDR1 MDHEN, CDR2 SYDVKM. The CDR3 bases are TGTGCCAGCAGCGTACAGGGAGACACCGGGGAGCTGTTTTTT. It is translated as CASSVQGDTGELFF.

The gene calls are TRBV5-1 and TRBJ1-1, with D uncertain. The CDR3 has 16 amino acids. Germline CDR1 SGHRS, CDR2 YFSETQ. V shed 0 bases and J shed 2 bases, with 14 bases lying between them. CDR3 coding DNA: TGCGCCAGCAGCTTGGCCGTAGTAGGAGCTAACACTGAAGCTTTCTTT. It is translated as CASSLAVVGANTEAFF.

This clone was seen a single time. This sequence joins TRBV9 and TRBJ2-7, with 7 bases identical to TRBD2. CDR3 size: 14 residues. CDR1 and CDR2 (germline): SGDLS, YYNGEE. The J segment lost 6 bases and the V segment lost 4 bases, leaving 10 bases of the junction unmatched. CDR3 sequence: CASSQWGGLGEQYF. In DNA form, the CDR3 reads TGTGCCAGCAGCCAGTGGGGAGGGTTGGGCGAGCAGTACTTC.

V is TRBV20-1 and J is TRBJ1-5; 8 bases are shared with TRBD1. With V trimmed by 3 bases and J by 0 bases, 10 bases remained unmatched. Looked up from germline, CDR1 is DFQATT and CDR2 is SNEGSKA (reference sequence). The CDR3 contains 17 residues. CDR3 loop: CSASFGQGIHSNQPQHF. Here the CDR3 DNA reads TGCAGTGCTAGTTTTGGACAGGGTATACATAGCAATCAGCCCCAGCATTTT.